This TCR beta chain was sequenced in a study of blood T cell repertoires in COVID-19. For the study at large: The study drew acute and convalescent COVID-19 samples from the United States, Italy and Spain. The cDNA or gDNA used as material had been derived from T cells, B-cell-depleted T cells, or PBMCs.

Source study methods: Amplification of reference gene primers provided the estimated nucleated cell counts. This table comes from immunoSEQ multiplex PCR, and its TCRdb copy is limited to in-frame clones, with some not included. V and J calls and clone size are given by that table; D and trimming were obtained from the DNA. Among 150,000 to 160,000 clones listed, 80% to 90% were seen once. The CDR3 contains 14 residues. The V and J ends lost 0 bases and 9 bases respectively, with 13 bases between them. The germline CDR1 and CDR2 sequences are SGHRS and YFSETQ. The clonotype originates from a woman in her seventies with acute or convalescent COVID-19. Input material: peripheral blood. The rearrangement links TRBV5-1 to TRBJ2-1; TRBD1 might be the D (6 bases). CDR3 amino acids: CASSLVMGAGEQFF. The CDR3, as DNA: TGCGCCAGCAGCTTGGTAATGGGGGCCGGTGAGCAGTTCTTC.